Listed here are 21 T cell receptor beta chains from one sample, sequenced in a study of cytotoxic CD8 clonotypes in ibrutinib-treated CLL. Method: immunoSEQ multiplex PCR; TCRdb's copy keeps in-frame clones and lacks some. The sample lists roughly 56,000 clones; over 60% were seen once. The specimen comprised PBMCs, sampled after 12 months of ibrutinib treatment. The receptors derive from a human donor with chronic lymphocytic leukemia.

The chain couples TRBV6-5 to TRBJ2-7, with D maybe TRBD1 (6 bases). V was cut by 6 bases and J by 1 base, with 16 bases left in between. Germline CDR1 is MNHEY and CDR2 is SVGAGI. CDR3 size: 15 residues. This CDR3 is CASRTGRLRSYEQYF. As DNA, the CDR3 is TGTGCCAGCAGAACAGGGCGACTAAGGTCCTACGAGCAGTACTTC.

The chain links TRBV9 to TRBJ2-2; D may correspond to TRBD1 or TRBD2 (5 bases each). The germline gives CDR1 SGDLS, CDR2 YYNGEE. The CDR3 spans 14 residues. The V end lost 2 bases, the J end lost 7 bases, and 12 bases lay between the germline ends. In nucleotides, the CDR3 is TGTGCCAGCAGCGTGGGACCCAGTGTCGGGGAGCTGTTTTTT. This encodes CASSVGPSVGELFF.

The chain joins TRBV7-6 to TRBJ2-2; D unclear. Germline V gives CDR1 SGHVS, CDR2 FNYEAQ. V gave up 3 bases and J gave up 7 bases, with 6 bases separating them. The CDR3 is 12 amino acids. This CDR3 is CASSFGSGELFF. In DNA form, the CDR3 reads TGTGCCAGCAGCTTTGGAAGCGGGGAGCTGTTTTTT.

The CDR3 region is CASRGDRGWSGELFF. CDR3 nucleotides: TGTGCCAGCAGGGGGGACAGGGGGTGGTCCGGGGAGCTGTTTTTT. The V and J genes are TRBV6-1 and TRBJ2-2, with 11 bases fitting TRBD1. Trimming removed 6 bases from V and 6 bases from J; junction bases left unmatched: 6. Germline CDR1 reads MNHNS; CDR2 reads SASEGT. The length of the CDR3 is 15 residues.

J is TRBJ2-5 and V is TRBV5-5, with D unresolved. Germline V gene sequence: CDR1 SGHKS, CDR2 YYEKEE (reference sequence). The CDR3 totals 13 residues. Trimming cost V 2 bases and J 2 bases, with 7 bases left between them. The CDR3 region is CASSFLQQETQYF. CDR3 coding DNA: TGTGCCAGCAGCTTTCTTCAGCAAGAGACCCAGTACTTC.

The V and J genes are TRBV4-3 and TRBJ2-1; 10 bases align to TRBD2. Germline CDR1 and CDR2: LGHNA and YSLEER. Trimming at V came to 1 base and at J to 7 bases, leaving 7 bases not matched to a gene. The CDR3 runs to 16 residues. CDR3 amino acids: CASSQASSGSENEQFF. CDR3 DNA sequence: TGCGCCAGCAGCCAAGCGTCTAGCGGGAGTGAGAATGAGCAGTTCTTC.

The chain couples TRBV6-5 to TRBJ1-6; D not resolved. CDR1 is MNHEY, CDR2 SVGAGI, per germline. The CDR3 sequence is 15 residues long. The germline V and J ends were trimmed by 2 bases and 9 bases, with 14 bases remaining between them. CDR3 region: CASSYGSTYGSPLHF. CDR3 coding DNA: TGTGCCAGCAGTTACGGTTCAACGTATGGTTCACCCCTCCACTTT.

V is TRBV19 and J is TRBJ1-5; D is undetermined. The CDR3 spans 15 residues. V was trimmed by 3 bases and J by 2 bases, leaving 11 bases between them. Germline V gene sequence: CDR1 LNHDA, CDR2 SQIVND (reference sequence). CDR3 sequence (DNA): TGTGCCAGTAGTATTGTGGACTTTCGCAATCAGCCCCAGCATTTT. Its protein product is CASSIVDFRNQPQHF.

This clone was picked up a small number of times. Mismatch with germline at one junction end may stem from a read error. The chain uses TRBV7-7 and TRBJ2-7, with D unclear. Germline lookup yields CDR1 SSHAT and CDR2 FNYEAQ (reference sequence). This CDR3 is built from 14 residues. CDR3 sequence (DNA): TGTGCTAGCAGCTTAGAACCCGATTCCTACGAGCAGTACTTC. This encodes CASSLEPDSYEQYF.

J is TRBJ2-7 and V is TRBV10-2, with unresolved D. The CDR3 extends over 12 amino acids. CDR1 and CDR2 from the germline V gene are WSHSY and SAAADI. V was trimmed by 2 bases and J by 3 bases, leaving 5 bases between them. For the CDR3, the DNA is TGCGCCAGCAGTGAGACAGACTACGAGCAGTACTTC. Protein product: CASSETDYEQYF.

The CDR3 DNA follows: TGTGCCAGCAGCCCCCGCGGGGACCCTGGTAGTCAGCCCCAGCATTTT. It encodes CASSPRGDPGSQPQHF. The rearrangement links TRBV9 to TRBJ1-5, with D possibly matching TRBD1 (5 bases). V dropped 4 bases and J dropped 6 bases, with 20 bases sitting between them. Germline lookup yields CDR1 SGDLS and CDR2 YYNGEE. The CDR3 has 16 amino acids.

The chain links TRBV7-2 to TRBJ2-3, with TRBD1 identical over 7 bases. V lost 10 bases, J lost 0 bases, and 10 bases stayed unmatched. Germline assignment: CDR1 SGHTA and CDR2 FQGNSA. The CDR3 contains 15 residues. The DNA of the CDR3 is TGTGCCACCCAAGGGGGCTCACAAAGCACAGATACGCAGTATTTT. It codes for CATQGGSQSTDTQYF.

This clone was seen a single time. V gene TRBV19 combines with J gene TRBJ1-5; tentative D call: TRBD1 (6 bases). The CDR3 is made up of 15 amino acids. CDR1 and CDR2 (germline): LNHDA, SQIVND (reference sequence). V was trimmed by 3 bases and J by 1 base, leaving 10 bases between them. CDR3 region: CASSMGRGSNQPQHF. CDR3 in DNA: TGTGCCAGTAGTATGGGCAGGGGAAGCAATCAGCCCCAGCATTTT.

The chain carries TRBV19 and TRBJ1-1; no reliable D call. Between the trimmed V and J ends, which lost 5 bases and 3 bases, there was a span of 13 bases. Per the germline V gene, CDR1 is LNHDA and CDR2 is SQIVND (reference sequence). There are 14 residues in the CDR3. CDR3 in amino acids: CASSRPPEYTEAFF. CDR3 coding DNA: TGTGCCAGTAGTCGGCCCCCTGAGTACACTGAAGCTTTCTTT.

This clone was observed once. The gene calls are TRBV5-4 and TRBJ2-7, with D tentatively TRBD1 or TRBD2 (5 bases each). V gave up 3 bases and J gave up 7 bases, with 17 bases separating them. Germline assignment: CDR1 SGHNT and CDR2 YYREEE (reference sequence). The CDR3 runs to 14 residues. This CDR3 reads CASSSLGPLGEQYF. The CDR3 coding sequence is TGTGCCAGCAGCTCACTGGGACCCCTGGGGGAGCAGTACTTC.

The chain uses TRBV15 and TRBJ1-4, with TRBD1 as a possible D gene (5 bases). Germline CDR1 reads LNHNV; CDR2 reads YYDKDF (reference sequence). Between the trimmed V and J ends, which lost 0 bases and 14 bases, there was a span of 13 bases. The CDR3 extends over 13 amino acids. CDR3 residues: CATSRDKGLSLFF. CDR3 coding DNA: TGTGCCACCAGCAGAGATAAGGGGTTGAGTCTGTTTTTT.

This clone was detected a few times. The chain couples TRBV5-1 to TRBJ2-5; 15 bases map to TRBD2. This CDR3 is built from 17 residues. Looked up from germline, CDR1 is SGHRS and CDR2 is YFSETQ. V shed 2 bases and J 5 bases; nucleotides not matched to a gene: 7. DNA of the CDR3: TGCGCCAGCAGCTTTGGACTAGCGGGAGGGCCGGGTGAGACCCAGTACTTC. Encoded protein: CASSFGLAGGPGETQYF.

This sequence joins TRBV28 and TRBJ1-1; D call uncertain. Germline V gene lookup returns CDR1 MDHEN and CDR2 SYDVKM. This CDR3 has 13 residues. Trimming cost V 5 bases and J 0 bases, with 7 bases left between them. The CDR3 DNA reads TGTGCCAGCAGTCCGTTTTTGAACACTGAAGCTTTCTTT. This codes for CASSPFLNTEAFF.

This clone appeared a single time. The chain combines TRBV13 with TRBJ2-7; D remains unclear. The CDR3 spans 11 residues. CDR1 and CDR2 from the germline V gene are PRHDT and FYEKMQ (reference sequence). V gave up 5 bases and J gave up 4 bases, with 6 bases separating them. The CDR3 nucleotides are TGTGCCAGCAGCGGAACTTACGAGCAGTACTTC. Translation gives CASSGTYEQYF.

The V and J genes are TRBV28 and TRBJ2-7, with a possible D match to TRBD2 (6 bases). Looked up from germline, CDR1 is MDHEN and CDR2 is SYDVKM. The CDR3 contains 16 residues. Deletions cut 4 bases from V and 0 bases from J, with 16 bases between. CDR3 sequence reads: CASSSSDGRTSYEQYF. The CDR3 DNA reads TGTGCCAGCAGTTCATCTGACGGGAGAACCTCCTACGAGCAGTACTTC.

This chain joins TRBV30 and TRBJ1-4; D unclear. Germline values: CDR1 GTSNPN, CDR2 SVGIG (reference sequence). Trimming cost V 0 bases and J 4 bases, with 12 bases left between them. The length of the CDR3 is 15 residues. This CDR3 reads CAWSVPVQFNEKLFF. The CDR3, as DNA: TGTGCCTGGAGTGTACCGGTTCAGTTTAATGAAAAACTGTTTTTT.